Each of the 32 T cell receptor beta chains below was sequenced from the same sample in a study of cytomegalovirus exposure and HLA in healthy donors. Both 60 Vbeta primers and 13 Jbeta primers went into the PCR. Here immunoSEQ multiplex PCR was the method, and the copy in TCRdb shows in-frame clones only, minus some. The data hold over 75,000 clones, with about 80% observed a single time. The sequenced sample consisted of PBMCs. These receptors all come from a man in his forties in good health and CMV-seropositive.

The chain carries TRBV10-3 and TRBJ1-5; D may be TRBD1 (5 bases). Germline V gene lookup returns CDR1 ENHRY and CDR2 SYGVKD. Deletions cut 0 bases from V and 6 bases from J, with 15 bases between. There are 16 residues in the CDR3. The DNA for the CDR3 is TGTGCCATCAGTGAGTCGAATGGGGGGGAAGGTCAGCCCCAGCATTTT. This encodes CAISESNGGEGQPQHF.

This CDR3 reads CASSSTRFTEAFF. The CDR3 DNA follows: TGTGCCAGCAGCTCTACTAGATTCACTGAAGCTTTCTTT. The rearrangement links TRBV28 to TRBJ1-1; no definite D call. Trimming cost V 6 bases and J 4 bases, with 12 bases left between them. The germline gives CDR1 MDHEN, CDR2 SYDVKM. This CDR3 has 13 residues. Together with reference TRBV28 and TRBJ1-1, the CDR3 gives the full variable domain: DVKVTQSSRYLVKRTGEKVFLECVQDMDHENMFWYRQDPGLGLRLIYFSYDVKMKEKGDIPEGYSVSREKKERFSLILESASTNQTSMYLCASSSTRFTEAFFGQGTRLTVV.

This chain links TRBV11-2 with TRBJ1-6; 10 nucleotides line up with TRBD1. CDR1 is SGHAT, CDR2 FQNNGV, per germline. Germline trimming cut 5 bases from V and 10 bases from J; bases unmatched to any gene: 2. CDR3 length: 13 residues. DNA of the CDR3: TGTGCCAGCAGCCCGGACAGGGGGTCACCCCTCCACTTT. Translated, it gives CASSPDRGSPLHF.

The CDR3 is CSGRGQQNTEAFF. CDR3 bases: TGCAGCGGCAGAGGACAGCAGAACACTGAAGCTTTCTTT. This chain connects TRBV29-1 to TRBJ1-1; TRBD1 might be the D (6 bases). Germline V lookup: CDR1 SQVTM, CDR2 ANQGSEA. This CDR3 spans 13 amino acids. Trimming cost V 7 bases and J 1 base, with 13 bases left between them.

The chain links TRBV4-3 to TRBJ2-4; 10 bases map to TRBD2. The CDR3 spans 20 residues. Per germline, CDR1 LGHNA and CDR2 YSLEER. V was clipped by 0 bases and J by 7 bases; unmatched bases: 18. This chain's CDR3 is CASSQDRASGRLIGGNIQYF. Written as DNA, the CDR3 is TGCGCCAGCAGCCAAGATAGGGCTAGCGGGAGACTAATCGGGGGGAACATTCAGTACTTC.

CDR3 loop: CASSWGREQYF. The CDR3 coding sequence is TGTGCCAGCAGCTGGGGGCGCGAGCAGTACTTC. V is TRBV7-2 and J is TRBJ2-7; weak D call: TRBD1 (6 bases). V was cut by 4 bases and J by 6 bases, with 7 bases left in between. CDR3 size: 11 residues. Germline values: CDR1 SGHTA, CDR2 FQGNSA.

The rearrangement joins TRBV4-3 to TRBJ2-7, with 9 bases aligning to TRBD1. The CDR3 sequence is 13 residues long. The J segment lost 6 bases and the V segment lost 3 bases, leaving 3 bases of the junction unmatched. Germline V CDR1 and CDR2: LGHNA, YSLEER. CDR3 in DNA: TGCGCCAGCAGCCAGTGGGACAGGGCCGAGCAGTACTTC. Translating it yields CASSQWDRAEQYF.

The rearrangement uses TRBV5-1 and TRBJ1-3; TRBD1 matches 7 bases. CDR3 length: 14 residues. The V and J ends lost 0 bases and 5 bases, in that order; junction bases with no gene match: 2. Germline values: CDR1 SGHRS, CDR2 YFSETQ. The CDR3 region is CASSLDRGRNTIYF. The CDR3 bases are TGCGCCAGCAGCTTGGACAGGGGAAGAAACACCATATATTTT.

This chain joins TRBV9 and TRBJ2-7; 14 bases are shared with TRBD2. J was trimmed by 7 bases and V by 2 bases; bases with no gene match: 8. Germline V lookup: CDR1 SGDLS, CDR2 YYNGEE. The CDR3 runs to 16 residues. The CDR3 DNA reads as TGTGCCAGCAGCGTCACACCGGGACTAGCGGGAGTTGAGCAGTACTTC. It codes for CASSVTPGLAGVEQYF.

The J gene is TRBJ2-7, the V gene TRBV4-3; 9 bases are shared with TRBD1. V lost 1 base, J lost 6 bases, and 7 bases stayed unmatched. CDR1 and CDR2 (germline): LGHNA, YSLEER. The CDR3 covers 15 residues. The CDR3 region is CASSQGRTGAGEQYF. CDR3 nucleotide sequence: TGCGCCAGCAGCCAAGGACGGACAGGGGCCGGCGAGCAGTACTTC.

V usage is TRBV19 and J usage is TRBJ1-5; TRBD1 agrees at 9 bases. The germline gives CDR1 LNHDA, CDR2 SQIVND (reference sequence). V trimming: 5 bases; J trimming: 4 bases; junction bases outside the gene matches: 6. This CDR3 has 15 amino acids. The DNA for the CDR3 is TGTGCCAGTAGTGCCCGGGACAGGGATAATCAGCCCCAGCATTTT. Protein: CASSARDRDNQPQHF. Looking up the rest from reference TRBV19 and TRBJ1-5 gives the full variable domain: DGGITQSPKYLFRKEGQNVTLSCEQNLNHDAMYWYRQDPGQGLRLIYYSQIVNDFQKGDIAEGYSVSREKKESFPLTVTSAQKNPTAFYLCASSARDRDNQPQHFGDGTRLSIL.

The CDR3 sequence is CASSGTGGGNYGYTF. CDR3 nucleotides: TGTGCCAGCAGCGGGACAGGGGGCGGAAACTATGGCTACACCTTC. V usage is TRBV28 and J usage is TRBJ1-2, with 12 positions matching TRBD1. Losses at the gene ends were 6 bases for V and 2 bases for J; bases not matched to a gene: 4. CDR1 and CDR2 (germline): MDHEN, SYDVKM. This CDR3 is 15 amino acids long.

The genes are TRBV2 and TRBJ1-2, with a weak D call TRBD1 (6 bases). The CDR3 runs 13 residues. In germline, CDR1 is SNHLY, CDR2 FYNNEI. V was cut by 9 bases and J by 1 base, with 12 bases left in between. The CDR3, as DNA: TGTGCCAGAAAAGCGGACAGTAACTATGGCTACACCTTC. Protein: CARKADSNYGYTF.

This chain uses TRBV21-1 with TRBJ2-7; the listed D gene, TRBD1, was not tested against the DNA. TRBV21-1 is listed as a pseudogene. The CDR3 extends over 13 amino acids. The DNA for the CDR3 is TGTGCCAGCAGCAGAGTACCAGGGAACGAGCAGTACTTC. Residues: CASSRVPGNEQYF.

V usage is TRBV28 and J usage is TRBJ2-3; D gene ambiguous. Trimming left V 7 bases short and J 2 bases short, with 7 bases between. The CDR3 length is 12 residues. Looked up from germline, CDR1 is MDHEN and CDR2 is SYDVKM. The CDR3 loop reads CASISNTDTQYF. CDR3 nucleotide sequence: TGTGCCAGCATCAGTAACACAGATACGCAGTATTTT. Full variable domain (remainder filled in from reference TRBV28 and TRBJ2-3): DVKVTQSSRYLVKRTGEKVFLECVQDMDHENMFWYRQDPGLGLRLIYFSYDVKMKEKGDIPEGYSVSREKKERFSLILESASTNQTSMYLCASISNTDTQYFGPGTRLTVL.

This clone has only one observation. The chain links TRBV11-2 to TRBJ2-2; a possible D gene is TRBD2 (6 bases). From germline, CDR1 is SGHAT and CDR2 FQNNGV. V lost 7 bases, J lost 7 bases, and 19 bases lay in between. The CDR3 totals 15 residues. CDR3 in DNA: TGTGCCAGCAACCCTTGGAGGGAGGTGGACGGGGAGCTGTTTTTT. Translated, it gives CASNPWREVDGELFF.

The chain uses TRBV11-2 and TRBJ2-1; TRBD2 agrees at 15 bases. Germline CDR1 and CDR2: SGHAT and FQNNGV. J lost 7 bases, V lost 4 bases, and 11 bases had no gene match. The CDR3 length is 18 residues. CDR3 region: CASSSLPGLAGGGNEQFF. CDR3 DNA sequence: TGTGCCAGCAGCTCCTTACCGGGACTAGCGGGGGGTGGAAATGAGCAGTTCTTC.

CDR3 amino acids: CASSPDSGGGYEQYF. In DNA form, the CDR3 reads TGTGCCAGCAGCCCAGATAGCGGGGGGGGCTACGAGCAGTACTTC. J is TRBJ2-7 and V is TRBV5-6, with TRBD2 identical over 11 bases. The length of the CDR3 is 15 residues. Germline CDR1 reads SGHDT; CDR2 reads YYEEEE. V lost 4 bases and J lost 3; bases outside the gene matches: 6.

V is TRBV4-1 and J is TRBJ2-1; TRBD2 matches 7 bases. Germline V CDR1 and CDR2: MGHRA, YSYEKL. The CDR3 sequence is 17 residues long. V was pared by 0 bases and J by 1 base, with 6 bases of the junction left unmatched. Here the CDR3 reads CASSQDTGLSSYNEQFF. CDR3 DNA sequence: TGCGCCAGCAGCCAAGATACGGGACTATCGTCCTACAATGAGCAGTTCTTC.

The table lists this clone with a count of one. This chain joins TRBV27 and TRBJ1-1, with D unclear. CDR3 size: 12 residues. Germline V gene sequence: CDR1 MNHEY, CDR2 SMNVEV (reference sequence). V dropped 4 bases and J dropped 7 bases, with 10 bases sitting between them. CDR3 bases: TGTGCCAGCAGTTCCAGAACATATGAAGCTTTCTTT. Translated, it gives CASSSRTYEAFF.

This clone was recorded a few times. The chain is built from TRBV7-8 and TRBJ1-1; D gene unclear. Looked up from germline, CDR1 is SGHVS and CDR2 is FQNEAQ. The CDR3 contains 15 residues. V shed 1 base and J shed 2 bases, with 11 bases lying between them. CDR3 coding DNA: TGTGCCAGCAGCTTAGTTGAGGGCCGTAACACTGAAGCTTTCTTT. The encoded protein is CASSLVEGRNTEAFF.

The CDR3 sequence: CASSPDSAYEQYF. The CDR3 bases are TGCGCCAGCAGCCCAGACAGTGCCTACGAGCAGTACTTC. The chain carries TRBV5-1 and TRBJ2-7; perhaps TRBD1 as D (5 bases). V lost 4 bases and J 2 bases, leaving 10 bases between the germline ends. The CDR3 totals 13 residues. CDR1 and CDR2 (germline): SGHRS, YFSETQ.

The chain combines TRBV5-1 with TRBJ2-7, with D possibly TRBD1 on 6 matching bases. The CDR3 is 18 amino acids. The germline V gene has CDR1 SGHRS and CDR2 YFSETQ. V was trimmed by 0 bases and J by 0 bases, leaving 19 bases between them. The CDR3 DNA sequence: TGCGCCAGCAGCTTGGAGACCCCACAGGGTGCTAGCTCCTACGAGCAGTACTTC. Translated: CASSLETPQGASSYEQYF.

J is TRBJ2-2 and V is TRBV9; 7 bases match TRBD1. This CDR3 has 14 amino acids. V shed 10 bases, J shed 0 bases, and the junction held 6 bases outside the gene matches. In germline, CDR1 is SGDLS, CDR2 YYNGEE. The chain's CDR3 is CAPPTGTNTGELFF. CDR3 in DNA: TGTGCCCCACCGACAGGGACGAACACCGGGGAGCTGTTTTTT.

CDR3 loop: CASSTTGGTDTQYF. DNA of the CDR3: TGTGCCAGCAGCACGACAGGGGGGACAGATACGCAGTATTTT. V gene TRBV13 combines with J gene TRBJ2-3; 9 bases map to TRBD1. The J segment lost 3 bases and the V segment lost 5 bases, leaving 3 bases of the junction unmatched. Germline V gene sequence: CDR1 PRHDT, CDR2 FYEKMQ (reference sequence). The CDR3 runs 14 residues.

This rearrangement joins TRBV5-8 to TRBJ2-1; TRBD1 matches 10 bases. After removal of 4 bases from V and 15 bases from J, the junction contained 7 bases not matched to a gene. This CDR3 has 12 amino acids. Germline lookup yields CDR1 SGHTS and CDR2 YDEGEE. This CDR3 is CASSPGTGDTFF. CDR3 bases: TGTGCCAGCAGCCCCGGGACAGGGGATACGTTCTTC.

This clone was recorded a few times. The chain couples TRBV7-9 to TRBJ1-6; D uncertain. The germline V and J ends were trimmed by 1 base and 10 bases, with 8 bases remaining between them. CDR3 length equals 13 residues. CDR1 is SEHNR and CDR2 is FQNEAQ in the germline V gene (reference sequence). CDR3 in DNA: TGTGCCAGCAGCTTAGGGAGTGGATCACCCCTCCACTTT. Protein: CASSLGSGSPLHF.

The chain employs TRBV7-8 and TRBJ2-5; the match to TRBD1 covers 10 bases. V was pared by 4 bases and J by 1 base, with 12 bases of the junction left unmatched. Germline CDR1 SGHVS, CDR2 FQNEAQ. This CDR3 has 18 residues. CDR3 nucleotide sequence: TGTGCCAGCAGCTACCTGGCAGGGACAGGGGTTCTCCAAGAGACCCAGTACTTC. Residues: CASSYLAGTGVLQETQYF.

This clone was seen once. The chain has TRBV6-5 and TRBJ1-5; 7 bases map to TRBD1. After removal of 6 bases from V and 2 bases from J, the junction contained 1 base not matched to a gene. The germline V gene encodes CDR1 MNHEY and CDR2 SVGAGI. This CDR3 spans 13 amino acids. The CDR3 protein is CASRGGGNQPQHF. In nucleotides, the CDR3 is TGTGCCAGCAGAGGGGGCGGCAATCAGCCCCAGCATTTT.

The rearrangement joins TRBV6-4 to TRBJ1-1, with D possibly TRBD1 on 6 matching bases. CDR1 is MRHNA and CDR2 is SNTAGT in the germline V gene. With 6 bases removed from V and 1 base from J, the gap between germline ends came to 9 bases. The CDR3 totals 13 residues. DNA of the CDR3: TGTGCCAGCAGCCAACAGGGGAACACTGAAGCTTTCTTT. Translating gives CASSQQGNTEAFF.

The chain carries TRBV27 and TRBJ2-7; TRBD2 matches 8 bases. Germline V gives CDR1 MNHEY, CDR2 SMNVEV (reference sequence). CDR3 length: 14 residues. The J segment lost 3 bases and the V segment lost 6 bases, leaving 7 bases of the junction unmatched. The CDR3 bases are TGTGCCAGCAGCTACACAGCGGGAGTCTACGAGCAGTACTTC. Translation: CASSYTAGVYEQYF.

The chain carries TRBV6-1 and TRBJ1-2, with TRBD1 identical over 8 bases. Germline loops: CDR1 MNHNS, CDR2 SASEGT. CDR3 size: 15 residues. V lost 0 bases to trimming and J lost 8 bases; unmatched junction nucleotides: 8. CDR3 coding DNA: TGTGCCAGCAGTGAAGCGCTTAGGGGACAGGCGGGCTACACCTTC. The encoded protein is CASSEALRGQAGYTF.